The 17 T cell receptor beta chains below all came from one sample that was sequenced in a study of blood T cells in healthy people across ages. A second PCR, run for about 6 to 11 cycles, used a sample-barcoded 5' primer plus a J-beta primer mix. Each CDR3 protein is one row after TCRdb ran MiXCR on the 5' RACE reads. The sample consists of about 760,000 distinct CDR3 sequences, roughly 25% of them appearing once. In addition, the sample was reused for a study of T cells of mothers and their children.

The sequencing input was blood. The receptors originated from a boy aged 10-17 years in good health.

The J gene is TRBJ2-1, the V gene TRBV12-3 or TRBV12-4, with a tentative D call TRBD1 (5 bases). Trimming stripped 5 bases from V and 8 bases from J, with 16 bases between. This CDR3 has 14 amino acids. The CDR3 bases are TGTGCCAGCAGTCCGTGGACACTAAGGGATGAGCAGTTCTTC. Its translation: CASSPWTLRDEQFF.

This clonotype was observed a few times. At one end the junction does not follow the germline gene, possibly because of a read error. This chain joins TRBV6-5 and TRBJ2-7; TRBD2 is a possible D gene (6 bases). Germline V lookup: CDR1 MNHEY, CDR2 SVGAGI. The CDR3 extends over 12 amino acids. CDR3 coding DNA: TGTGCCGGCAGTTACGGGGGCTACGAGCAGTACTTC. Its protein product is CAGSYGGYEQYF.

This clonotype was picked up a small number of times. J is TRBJ2-7 and V is TRBV28; D call uncertain. The CDR3 covers 15 residues. With 3 bases removed from V and 0 bases from J, the gap between germline ends came to 12 bases. Per germline, CDR1 MDHEN and CDR2 SYDVKM. Written as DNA, the CDR3 is TGTGCCAGCAGTTTCTCCCCCCGGAGCTCCTACGAGCAGTACTTC. Translated: CASSFSPRSSYEQYF.

This clonotype has a handful of counts. This chain connects TRBV7-6 to TRBJ2-1; D is undetermined. The length of the CDR3 is 17 residues. Trimming shortened V by 4 bases and J by 0 bases, and 16 bases separated the two germline ends. CDR1 and CDR2 (germline): SGHVS, FNYEAQ. CDR3 nucleotides: TGTGCCAGCAGCTCCCCCCAGGACGCCAGCTCCTACAATGAGCAGTTCTTC. Protein sequence: CASSSPQDASSYNEQFF.

The gene calls are TRBV28 and TRBJ2-7; the D gene is possibly TRBD2 (5 bases). Germline V gene sequence: CDR1 MDHEN, CDR2 SYDVKM. The CDR3 length is 14 residues. V lost 7 bases to trimming and J lost 1 base, with 14 bases between them. CDR3 in amino acids: CASTSELASYEQYF. The CDR3 DNA is TGTGCCAGCACATCGGAGTTAGCGTCCTACGAGCAGTACTTC. The complete variable domain, with remaining parts taken from reference TRBV28 and TRBJ2-7, reads DVKVTQSSRYLVKRTGEKVFLECVQDMDHENMFWYRQDPGLGLRLIYFSYDVKMKEKGDIPEGYSVSREKKERFSLILESASTNQTSMYLCASTSELASYEQYFGPGTRLTVT.

The chain is built from TRBV29-1 and TRBJ2-1; 7 bases align to TRBD2. The CDR3 loop spans 14 amino acids. V was clipped by 7 bases and J by 1 base; unmatched bases: 7. Germline-derived CDR1 and CDR2 are SQVTM and ANQGSEA. The CDR3 is CSGGLAASYNEQFF. The DNA for the CDR3 is TGCAGCGGCGGGCTAGCGGCGTCCTACAATGAGCAGTTCTTC.

The chain is built from TRBV12-3 or TRBV12-4 and TRBJ2-1, with unresolved D. This CDR3 comprises 16 residues. The V and J ends lost 5 bases and 9 bases respectively, with 23 bases between them. In nucleotides, the CDR3 is TGTGCCAGCAGTAATTATGCCGCTAACTTCCCAGGTGAGCAGTTCTTC. This encodes CASSNYAANFPGEQFF.

This clonotype was counted ten times or more. The chain couples TRBV6-2 or TRBV6-3 to TRBJ2-3, with D hard to call. V lost 3 bases and J 6 bases, leaving 4 bases between the germline ends. The CDR3 runs to 11 residues. The germline V gene has CDR1 MNHEY and CDR2 SVGEGT. The CDR3 region has the DNA TGTGCCAGCAGTTATGAGGATACGCAGTATTTT. Protein sequence: CASSYEDTQYF.

This rearrangement joins TRBV29-1 to TRBJ2-3; TRBD1 or TRBD2 may be the D gene (6 bases each). Trimming took 6 bases from V and 8 from J, leaving 12 bases between them. CDR3 length: 11 residues. Germline CDR1 and CDR2: SQVTM and ANQGSEA. CDR3 sequence reads: CSVPEGGTQYF. For the CDR3, the DNA is TGCAGCGTCCCCGAGGGGGGTACGCAGTATTTT.

The gene calls are TRBV5-6 and TRBJ2-5; TRBD2 matches at 8 bases. The end of the DNA is better explained by TRBJ2-7, so the J call may be wrong. CDR1 and CDR2 (germline): SGHDT, YYEEEE. The CDR3 is made up of 16 amino acids. CDR3 sequence reads: CASSLLAGGSGYEQYF. DNA of the CDR3: TGTGCCAGCAGCCTGCTGGCGGGAGGTAGTGGGTACGAGCAGTACTTC.

This clonotype was picked up a small number of times. The rearrangement uses TRBV20-1 and TRBJ1-6; TRBD1 matches 8 bases. Germline loops: CDR1 DFQATT, CDR2 SNEGSKA (reference sequence). V lost 3 bases to trimming and J lost 10 bases; unmatched junction nucleotides: 8. CDR3 length equals 14 residues. CDR3 region: CSARVGQGYSPLHF. For the CDR3, the DNA is TGCAGTGCTAGGGTTGGACAGGGTTACTCACCCCTCCACTTT.

This clonotype came up many times. This rearrangement joins TRBV3-1 to TRBJ1-6; 7 bases agree with TRBD1. The J segment lost 7 bases and the V segment lost 0 bases, leaving 3 bases of the junction unmatched. The CDR3 runs 15 residues. Germline V gene lookup returns CDR1 LGHDT and CDR2 YNNKEL (reference sequence). CDR3 in amino acids: CASSQDPRGNSPLHF. The CDR3 DNA is TGTGCCAGCAGCCAAGATCCCAGGGGGAATTCACCCCTCCACTTT. Combining the CDR3 with reference TRBV3-1 and TRBJ1-6 gives the whole variable domain DTAVSQTPKYLVTQMGNDKSIKCEQNLGHDTMYWYKQDSKKFLKIMFSYNNKELIINETVPNRFSPKSPDKAHLNLHINSLELGDSAVYFCASSQDPRGNSPLHFGNGTRLTVT.

This clonotype was detected a few times. The chain couples TRBV7-9 to TRBJ1-1, with D possibly matching TRBD1 (6 bases). Trimming pared 11 bases from V and 7 bases from J, leaving 17 bases between. This CDR3 contains 12 residues. Germline assignment: CDR1 SEHNR and CDR2 FQNEAQ (reference sequence). The CDR3 sequence is CALVGGEFEAFF. CDR3 sequence (DNA): TGTGCCCTCGTGGGGGGCGAATTTGAAGCTTTCTTT.

This clonotype was counted only a few times. The chain joins TRBV12-3 or TRBV12-4 to TRBJ2-7; 9 bases are a match to TRBD2. The junction had 8 bases not matched to a gene; V was cut back by 0 bases and J by 2 bases. The CDR3 contains 17 residues. CDR3 residues: CASSLAIGTSNTYEQYF. In nucleotides, the CDR3 is TGTGCCAGCAGTTTAGCGATTGGGACTAGCAATACCTACGAGCAGTACTTC.

This clonotype was counted a few times. The V call is TRBV19, the J call TRBJ1-1; tentative D call: TRBD1 (6 bases). CDR1 LNHDA and CDR2 SQIVND come from the germline V gene (reference sequence). This CDR3 is 13 amino acids long. Trimming took off 5 bases at V and 7 bases at J, with 14 bases between the two ends. The CDR3 region has the DNA TGTGCCAGTAGTTTCTCACAGGGAAGTGAAGCTTTCTTT. This translates into CASSFSQGSEAFF.

This sequence joins TRBV9 and TRBJ2-1; 7 positions match TRBD2. There are 16 residues in the CDR3. J gave up 3 bases and V 4 bases, and 10 bases lay outside the gene matches. Germline loops: CDR1 SGDLS, CDR2 YYNGEE. The CDR3 reads CASSRTGTILYNEQFF. CDR3 DNA: TGTGCCAGCAGCCGAACCGGGACTATCCTCTACAATGAGCAGTTCTTC.

This clonotype has just a few counts. The chain is built from TRBV7-9 and TRBJ1-1; no firm D call. Germline-derived CDR1 and CDR2 are SEHNR and FQNEAQ (reference sequence). V was pared by 6 bases and J by 3 bases, with 8 bases between. The CDR3 runs 12 residues. This CDR3 is CASRPTDTEAFF. CDR3 in DNA: TGTGCCAGCAGACCCACGGACACTGAAGCTTTCTTT. The full variable domain, completed using reference TRBV7-9 and TRBJ1-1, is DTGVSQNPRHKITKRGQNVTFRCDPISEHNRLYWYRQTLGQGPEFLTYFQNEAQLEKSRLLSDRFSAERPKGSFSTLEIQRTEQGDSAMYLCASRPTDTEAFFGQGTRLTVV.